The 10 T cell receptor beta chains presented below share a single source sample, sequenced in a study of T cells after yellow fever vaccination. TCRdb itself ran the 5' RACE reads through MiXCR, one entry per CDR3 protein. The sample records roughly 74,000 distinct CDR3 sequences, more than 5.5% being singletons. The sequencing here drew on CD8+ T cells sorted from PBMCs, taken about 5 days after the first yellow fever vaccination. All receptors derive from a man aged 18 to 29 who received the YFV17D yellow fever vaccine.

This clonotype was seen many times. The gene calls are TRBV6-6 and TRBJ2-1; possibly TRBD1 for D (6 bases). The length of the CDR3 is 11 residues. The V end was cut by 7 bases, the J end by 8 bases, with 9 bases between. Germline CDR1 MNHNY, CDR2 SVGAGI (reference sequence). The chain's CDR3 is CASTKGDEQFF. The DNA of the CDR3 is TGTGCCAGCACCAAGGGGGATGAGCAGTTCTTC.

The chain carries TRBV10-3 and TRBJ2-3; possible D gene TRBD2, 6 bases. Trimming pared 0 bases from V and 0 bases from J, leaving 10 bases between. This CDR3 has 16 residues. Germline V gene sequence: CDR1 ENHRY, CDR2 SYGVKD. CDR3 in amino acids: CAISESKGRSTDTQYF. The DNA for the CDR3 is TGTGCCATCAGTGAGTCGAAGGGGAGGAGCACAGATACGCAGTATTTT.

CDR3 in DNA: TGTGCCAGCGGGTGGAGCTCCTATAATTCACCCCTCCACTTT. The encoded protein is CASGWSSYNSPLHF. This chain links TRBV7-9 with TRBJ1-6; D ambiguous. Germline V gene sequence: CDR1 SEHNR, CDR2 FQNEAQ (reference sequence). CDR3 length: 14 residues. V lost 8 bases and J 0 bases, leaving 8 bases between the germline ends.

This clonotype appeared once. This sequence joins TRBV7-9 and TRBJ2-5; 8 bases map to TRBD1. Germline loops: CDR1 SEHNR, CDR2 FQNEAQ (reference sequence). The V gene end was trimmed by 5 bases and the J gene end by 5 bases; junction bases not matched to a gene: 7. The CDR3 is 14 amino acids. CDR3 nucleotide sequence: TGTGCCAGCAGCCTCACGGACAGGGAGGAGACCCAGTACTTC. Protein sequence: CASSLTDREETQYF.

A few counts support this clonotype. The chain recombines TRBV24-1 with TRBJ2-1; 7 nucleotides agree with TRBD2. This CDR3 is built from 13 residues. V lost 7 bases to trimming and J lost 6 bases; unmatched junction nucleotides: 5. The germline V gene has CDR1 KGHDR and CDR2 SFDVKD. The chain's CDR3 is CATSGGIVNEQFF. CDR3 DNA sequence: TGTGCCACCAGCGGGGGGATCGTCAATGAGCAGTTCTTC.

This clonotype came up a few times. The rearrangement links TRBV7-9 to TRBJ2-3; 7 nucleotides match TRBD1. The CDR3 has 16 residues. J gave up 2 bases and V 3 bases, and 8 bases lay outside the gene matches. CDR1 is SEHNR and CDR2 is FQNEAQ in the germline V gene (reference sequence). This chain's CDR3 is CASSFPLGGFTDTQYF. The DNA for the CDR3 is TGTGCCAGCAGCTTCCCACTAGGGGGCTTCACAGATACGCAGTATTTT. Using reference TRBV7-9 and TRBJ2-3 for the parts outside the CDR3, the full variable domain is DTGVSQNPRHKITKRGQNVTFRCDPISEHNRLYWYRQTLGQGPEFLTYFQNEAQLEKSRLLSDRFSAERPKGSFSTLEIQRTEQGDSAMYLCASSFPLGGFTDTQYFGPGTRLTVL.

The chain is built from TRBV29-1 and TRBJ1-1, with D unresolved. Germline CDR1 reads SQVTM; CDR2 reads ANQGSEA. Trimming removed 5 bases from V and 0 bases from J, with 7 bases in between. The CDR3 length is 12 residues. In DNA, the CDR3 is TGCAGCGTTTCAAGAATGAACACTGAAGCTTTCTTT. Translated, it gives CSVSRMNTEAFF. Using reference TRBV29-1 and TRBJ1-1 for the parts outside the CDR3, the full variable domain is SAVISQKPSRDICQRGTSLTIQCQVDSQVTMMFWYRQQPGQSLTLIATANQGSEATYESGFVIDKFPISRPNLTFSTLTVSNMSPEDSSIYLCSVSRMNTEAFFGQGTRLTVV.

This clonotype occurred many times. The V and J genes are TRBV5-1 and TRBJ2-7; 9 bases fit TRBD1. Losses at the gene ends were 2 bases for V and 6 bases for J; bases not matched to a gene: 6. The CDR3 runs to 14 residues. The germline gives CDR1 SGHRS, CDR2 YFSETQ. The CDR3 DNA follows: TGCGCCAGCAGCTTTCTTACAGGGGGCTCCGAGCAGTACTTC. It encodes CASSFLTGGSEQYF.

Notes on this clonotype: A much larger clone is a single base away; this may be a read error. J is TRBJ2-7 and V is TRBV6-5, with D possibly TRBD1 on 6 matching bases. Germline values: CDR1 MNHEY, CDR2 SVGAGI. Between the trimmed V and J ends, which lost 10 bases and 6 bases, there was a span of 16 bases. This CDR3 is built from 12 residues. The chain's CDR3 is CAISLQGSEQYF. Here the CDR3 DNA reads TGTGCCATCAGCCTACAGGGTTCCGAGCAGTACTTC.

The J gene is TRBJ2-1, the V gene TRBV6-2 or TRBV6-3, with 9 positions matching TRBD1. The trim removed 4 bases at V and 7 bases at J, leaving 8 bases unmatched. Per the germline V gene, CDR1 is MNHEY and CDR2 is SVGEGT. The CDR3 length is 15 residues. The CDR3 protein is CASSFLSTGGNEQFF. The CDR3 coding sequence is TGTGCCAGCAGTTTCCTGTCGACAGGGGGGAATGAGCAGTTCTTC.